In its sample, the clone carrying this T cell receptor (beta chain) was seen a few times. What it binds is not known. RNA transcripts provided the source from which TCR beta CDR3 regions were amplified. An initial round of RT-PCR targeting the TCR CDR3 relied on the HTBI primer set. TCRdb redid the calling of the multiplex PCR reads with MiXCR, one entry per CDR3 protein. The table includes about 640,000 distinct CDR3 sequences, less than 25% detected once. For ophthalmopathy patients, the Clinical Activity Score was at least 3 and the NOSPECS grade at least 4; duration was under 3 months. Uncontrolled infection, other autoimmune disease, pregnancy or lactation barred patients from enrollment. The data originate from a study of T cells in Graves' hyperthyroidism and ophthalmopathy. Study summary: Peripheral blood was acquired at first diagnosis, ahead of any therapy whatsoever. Findings of the study overall: Peripheral blood also featured most of the thyroid clonotypes expanded above 0.001.

Per the germline V gene, CDR1 is KGHDR and CDR2 is SFDVKD. This CDR3 has 14 residues. V lost 3 bases to trimming and J lost 1 base, with 6 bases between them. The receptor comes from a man younger than 45 with Graves' ophthalmopathy. The specimen was blood. This chain links TRBV24-1 with TRBJ2-1; the D is unclear. The CDR3 protein is CATSDKGSYNEQFF. CDR3 nucleotide sequence: TGTGCCACCAGTGATAAAGGATCCTACAATGAGCAGTTCTTC.